Below, 19 T cell receptor beta chains from the same sample are listed, as sequenced in a study of CD4 and CD8 cells across lung adenocarcinoma regions. A single record per CDR3 protein comes from TCRdb applying MiXCR to the PCR reads. The sample comprises 10,000 to 15,000 distinct CDR3 sequences, about 45% of which are singletons, and 29% rests with the top ten. Material: CD8+ T cells from the margin of a lung tumor. The receptors were sampled from a male donor with lung adenocarcinoma. The CD4 and CD8 labels of this study may be unreliable.

DNA for the CDR3: TGTGCCAGCAGTGGCGGCCTGACAGGGGGATATGGCTACACCTTC. Translation gives CASSGGLTGGYGYTF. This sequence joins TRBV6-4 and TRBJ1-2, with 9 bases fitting TRBD1. Per germline, CDR1 MRHNA and CDR2 SNTAGT. This CDR3 comprises 15 residues. Trimming removed 4 bases from V and 5 bases from J; junction bases left unmatched: 8.

V gene TRBV19 combines with J gene TRBJ2-4; D is possibly TRBD2 (5 bases). CDR1 is LNHDA, CDR2 SQIVND, per germline (reference sequence). The ends were cut back, 2 bases at V and 13 bases at J, with 9 bases in the middle. CDR3 size: 11 residues. The CDR3 region is CASSIFGEQYF. The CDR3 DNA is TGTGCCAGTAGTATATTCGGGGAGCAGTACTTC. The full variable domain, rest sourced from reference TRBV19 and TRBJ2-4, is DGGITQSPKYLFRKEGQNVTLSCEQNLNHDAMYWYRQDPGQGLRLIYYSQIVNDFQKGDIAEGYSVSREKKESFPLTVTSAQKNPTAFYLCASSIFGEQYFGAGTRLSVL.

This clonotype was seen repeatedly, ten times or more. The chain carries TRBV27 and TRBJ2-5; 10 bases line up with TRBD2. Germline CDR1 is MNHEY and CDR2 is SMNVEV (reference sequence). The CDR3 spans 16 residues. V trimming: 4 bases; J trimming: 1 base; junction bases outside the gene matches: 6. The CDR3 spells CASSSQLAGFQETQYF. As DNA, the CDR3 is TGTGCCAGCAGTTCCCAACTAGCGGGATTCCAAGAGACCCAGTACTTC.

The V call is TRBV6-1, the J call TRBJ1-6; tentative D call: TRBD1 (6 bases). The V and J ends lost 1 base and 7 bases respectively, with 14 bases between them. The CDR3 length is 16 residues. CDR1 is MNHNS and CDR2 is SASEGT in the germline V gene. The CDR3 loop is CASSEGPGAGNSPLHF. For the CDR3, the DNA is TGTGCCAGCAGTGAAGGCCCGGGGGCGGGGAATTCACCCCTCCACTTT.

With regard to this clonotype: A read error may account for a junction end that differs from germline. The gene calls are TRBV6-2 or TRBV6-3 and TRBJ2-5; D ambiguous. The CDR3 is 15 amino acids. Germline CDR1 and CDR2: MNHEY and SVGEGT. The CDR3 protein is CARGYRARAKETQYF. The CDR3 nucleotides read TGTGCCAGGGGGTACCGGGCCCGAGCAAAAGAGACCCAGTATTTC.

Remarks on this clonotype: At one of its ends the junction is not consistent with the germline gene, which may arise from a read error. The V and J genes are TRBV11-3 and TRBJ2-2, with D perhaps matching TRBD2 (5 bases). Germline CDR1 reads SGHNT; CDR2 reads YENEEA. There are 12 residues in the CDR3. CDR3 sequence: CASSRETGEPFF. The CDR3 DNA reads as TGTGCCAGCAGTAGAGAAACCGGGGAGCCGTTTTTT.

The chain employs TRBV10-3 and TRBJ2-1; 9 bases agree with TRBD2. V was clipped by 3 bases and J by 8 bases; unmatched bases: 5. This CDR3 has 14 amino acids. Germline lookup yields CDR1 ENHRY and CDR2 SYGVKD. This CDR3 is CAISDTGTSHEQFF. CDR3 coding DNA: TGTGCCATCAGTGACACCGGGACTAGCCATGAGCAGTTCTTC.

The chain combines TRBV6-1 with TRBJ2-5; the D call may be TRBD1 or TRBD2 (7 bases each). Germline assignment: CDR1 MNHNS and CDR2 SASEGT. Trimming took 5 bases from V and 5 from J, leaving 21 bases between them. This CDR3 comprises 16 residues. The CDR3 DNA is TGTGCCAGCAGTCTAGCCGGGGGGACAGTAGACGAGACCCAGTACTTC. Amino acid sequence: CASSLAGGTVDETQYF.

The V call is TRBV6-1, the J call TRBJ2-3; 9 bases are a match to TRBD2. CDR1 MNHNS and CDR2 SASEGT come from the germline V gene. CDR3 length: 15 residues. Trimming removed 6 bases from V and 6 bases from J; junction bases left unmatched: 10. The CDR3 region has the DNA TGTGCCAGCAGCAATTTAGCGGGAGATGTGGATACGCAGTATTTT. As protein: CASSNLAGDVDTQYF.

This clonotype was picked up a small number of times. The rearrangement uses TRBV20-1 and TRBJ2-1; TRBD2 matches at 7 bases. The assigned J gene may be wrong: the sequence end matches TRBJ2-7 better. This CDR3 region has 14 residues. The germline gives CDR1 DFQATT, CDR2 SNEGSKA (reference sequence). The CDR3 is CSAGGGGSSYEQYF. DNA for the CDR3: TGCAGTGCTGGGGGGGGAGGGAGCTCCTACGAGCAGTACTTC.

CDR3 loop: CAGGGAGPWNEQYF. In DNA, the CDR3 is TGTGCGGGCGGGGGGGCTGGGCCATGGAATGAGCAGTACTTC. The gene calls are TRBV10-3 and TRBJ2-1, with TRBD2 matching 9 bases. The end of the DNA fits TRBJ2-7 better, so the J call may be wrong. This CDR3 contains 14 residues. Germline V gene lookup returns CDR1 ENHRY and CDR2 SYGVKD.

This clonotype was detected a few times. Possible read error: a much larger clone is one base away. This rearrangement joins TRBV27 to TRBJ2-1, with 7 bases that match TRBD1. Trimming removed 5 bases from V and 10 bases from J; junction bases left unmatched: 11. The CDR3 extends over 14 amino acids. CDR1 and CDR2 from the germline V gene are MNHEY and SMNVEV (reference sequence). This CDR3 is CASSPWDRTYEQFF. Here the CDR3 DNA reads TGTGCCAGCAGTCCCTGGGACAGAACCTACGAGCAGTTCTTC.

By proportion, this clonotype is medium-sized. The chain links TRBV7-2 to TRBJ2-3; unclear D gene. Trimming shortened V by 2 bases and J by 2 bases, and 8 bases separated the two germline ends. Germline V lookup: CDR1 SGHTA, CDR2 FQGNSA. The CDR3 runs to 14 residues. CDR3 region: CASSLFSDTDTQYF. The CDR3 DNA follows: TGTGCCAGCAGCTTATTTTCGGACACAGATACGCAGTATTTT.

The chain uses TRBV18 and TRBJ2-1, with D maybe TRBD1 (6 bases). The J call may be incorrect, as the DNA end agrees better with TRBJ2-5. CDR3 length: 15 amino acids. Looked up from germline, CDR1 is KGHSH and CDR2 is LQKENI. CDR3 protein: CASSPTTGTLETQYF. The CDR3 DNA is TGTGCCAGCTCACCTACGACAGGCACTCTAGAGACCCAGTACTTC.

This clonotype has ten or more counts. In this CDR3 the conserved last residue, phenylalanine or tryptophan, is missing, so a read error is likely. It is unclear where the CDR3 begins or ends on the DNA, so no DNA is shown, and the CDR3 is as TCRdb lists it. The rearrangement links TRBV19 to TRBJ2-5; TRBD1, the D gene given by the table, was not confirmed from the DNA. 8 amino acids form the CDR3, both terminal residues included. Per the germline V gene, CDR1 is LNHDA and CDR2 is SQIVND (reference sequence). The CDR3 region is CAYEIIHR.

On this clonotype: Mismatch with germline at one junction end may stem from a read error. The rearrangement uses TRBV30 and TRBJ2-5, with D perhaps matching TRBD2 (5 bases). This CDR3 is built from 8 residues. From germline, CDR1 is GTSNPN and CDR2 SVGIG (reference sequence). The CDR3 sequence is CAWIRRSF. CDR3 bases: TGTGCCTGGATAAGGAGGAGCTTT.

The chain is built from TRBV27 and TRBJ2-1; 8 bases fit TRBD2. The J call may be in error: the DNA end matches TRBJ2-4 better. The CDR3 totals 14 residues. CDR1 MNHEY and CDR2 SMNVEV come from the germline V gene (reference sequence). CDR3 sequence (DNA): TGTGCGGGCAGCGGGAGCCGTGACCAAGAGATTCAGTACTTC. This gives the protein CAGSGSRDQEIQYF.

This clonotype is classed as medium-sized (0.01 to 0.1%). This sequence joins TRBV27 and TRBJ2-1; TRBD1 matches at 8 bases. Germline values: CDR1 MNHEY, CDR2 SMNVEV (reference sequence). The V segment lost 9 bases and the J segment 8 bases; nucleotides outside the gene matches: 6. The CDR3 covers 12 residues. CDR3 DNA: TGTGCCAGTGGAAGGACAGGGCATGAGCAGTTCTTC. It encodes CASGRTGHEQFF.

The gene calls are TRBV7-3 and TRBJ2-6, with D unresolved. Trimming pared 2 bases from V and 0 bases from J, leaving 5 bases between. Germline V CDR1 and CDR2: SGHTA, FQGTGA. This CDR3 is built from 15 residues. CDR3 coding DNA: TGTGCCAGCAGCTTATTTTCCTCTGGGGCCAACGTCCTGACTTTC. Its translation: CASSLFSSGANVLTF.